A single sample gave rise to the 7 T cell receptor beta chains below, sequenced in a study of Ad26.COV2.S vaccination and SARS-CoV-2 variants. TCRdb keeps only in-frame clones here, not all; method: immunoSEQ multiplex PCR. The repertoire includes a few hundred thousand clones, over 75% of them detected once, and about 3.4% sits in the top ten. Sample treatment: some 20 received Ad26.COV2.S at low or high dose, single or two shots; about five received placebo; per-sample allocation not given. Sampling took place 63 days after the first vaccine or placebo injection. Sequencing used peripheral blood, obtained in a trial of Ad26.COV2.S vaccine versus placebo. The source is a person between 18 and 59 years old who received the Ad26.COV2.S COVID-19 vaccine or a placebo.

This clone occurred a few times. The chain links TRBV2 to TRBJ1-2; no definite D call. V gave up 1 base and J gave up 8 bases, with 11 bases separating them. This CDR3 has 13 residues. In germline, CDR1 is SNHLY, CDR2 FYNNEI. Written as DNA, the CDR3 is TGTGCCAGCAGTGAAGACAGCCTGTACGGCTACACCTTC. Protein: CASSEDSLYGYTF.

The chain uses TRBV5-4 and TRBJ1-4, with 8 bases identical to TRBD1. The CDR3 totals 15 residues. V was clipped by 4 bases and J by 4 bases; unmatched bases: 6. Germline CDR1 reads SGHNT; CDR2 reads YYREEE (reference sequence). The CDR3 region has the DNA TGTGCCAGCAGCCAATACAGGGGGGATAATGAAAAACTGTTTTTT. Protein product: CASSQYRGDNEKLFF.

The genes are TRBV11-2 and TRBJ1-1, with D hard to call. Trimming removed 4 bases from V and 4 bases from J, with 16 bases in between. The germline V gene encodes CDR1 SGHAT and CDR2 FQNNGV. The CDR3 is made up of 15 amino acids. Written as DNA, the CDR3 is TGTGCCAGCAGCTCCCTAGGGTTCACCCCCACTGAAGCTTTCTTT. As protein: CASSSLGFTPTEAFF.

The genes are TRBV19 and TRBJ1-1, with TRBD1 identical over 7 bases. Per the germline V gene, CDR1 is LNHDA and CDR2 is SQIVND (reference sequence). CDR3 length: 15 residues. Unmatched junction bases numbered 6, after V lost 5 bases and J lost 0 bases. The CDR3 here is CASSSADRLNTEAFF. DNA of the CDR3: TGTGCCAGTAGTTCCGCGGACAGGTTGAACACTGAAGCTTTCTTT. The full variable domain, completed using reference TRBV19 and TRBJ1-1, is DGGITQSPKYLFRKEGQNVTLSCEQNLNHDAMYWYRQDPGQGLRLIYYSQIVNDFQKGDIAEGYSVSREKKESFPLTVTSAQKNPTAFYLCASSSADRLNTEAFFGQGTRLTVV.

This sequence joins TRBV13 and TRBJ2-7, with a possible D match to TRBD2 (6 bases). The V end was cut by 1 base, the J end by 0 bases, with 10 bases between. This CDR3 spans 15 amino acids. CDR1 and CDR2 from the germline V gene are PRHDT and FYEKMQ (reference sequence). The CDR3 sequence: CASSLEEGTSYEQYF. CDR3 coding DNA: TGTGCCAGCAGCTTAGAGGAGGGGACCTCCTACGAGCAGTACTTC. The entire variable domain, with the rest obtained from reference TRBV13 and TRBJ2-7, is as follows: AAGVIQSPRHLIKEKRETATLKCYPIPRHDTVYWYQQGPGQDPQFLISFYEKMQSDKGSIPDRFSAQQFSDYHSELNMSSLELGDSALYFCASSLEEGTSYEQYFGPGTRLTVT.

In this sample, this clone turned up once. This sequence joins TRBV28 and TRBJ2-7; no reliable D call. The CDR3 length is 14 residues. Germline V gives CDR1 MDHEN, CDR2 SYDVKM. Between the trimmed V and J ends, which lost 8 bases and 2 bases, there was a span of 16 bases. The CDR3 bases are TGTGCCAGCGCCTATATTGGGCGCGCCTACGAGCAGTACTTC. Residues: CASAYIGRAYEQYF.

The chain combines TRBV10-3 with TRBJ2-5, with D maybe TRBD1 (6 bases). The CDR3 is 14 amino acids. CDR1 is ENHRY, CDR2 SYGVKD, per germline. The V end lost 1 base, the J end lost 2 bases, and 8 bases lay between the germline ends. DNA for the CDR3: TGTGCCATCAGTGAGTTAGGACAGCAAGAGACCCAGTACTTC. Amino acid sequence: CAISELGQQETQYF.